These T cell receptor beta chains were read from a single sample in a study of T cell changes during pregnancy in multiple sclerosis. This table comes from immunoSEQ multiplex PCR, and its TCRdb copy is limited to in-frame clones, with some not included. The profile shows some 44,000 clones, about nine tenths of them singletons. The input for sequencing was CD4+ T cells from peripheral blood mononuclear cells, taken in the third trimester of pregnancy. The receptors shown here come from a female donor with multiple sclerosis, enrolled in a pregnancy study. Both conserved end residues are part of each CDR3. Each record gives: V gene, J gene, CDR3 protein.

>TRBV6-6|TRBJ2-3
CASSYGTSGTDTQYF
>TRBV7-2|TRBJ2-1
CASSLDNSRNEQFF
>TRBV6-1|TRBJ1-4
CASRQQDANEKLFF
>TRBV6-5|TRBJ2-5
CASSYEGRETQYF
>TRBV11-2|TRBJ2-1
CASWISSGSNEQFF
>TRBV10-3|TRBJ1-3
CAISGQLNTIYF
>TRBV2|TRBJ1-2
CASSERGQVYGYTF
>TRBV19|TRBJ2-5
CASDPGGAGFQETQYF
>TRBV2|TRBJ1-2
CASSAWQGPLYGYTF
>TRBV11-2|TRBJ2-2
CASTTKGTGVFADTGELFF
>TRBV6-1|TRBJ1-1
CASSALGLEAFF
>TRBV6-5|TRBJ2-2
CASSLLRETGELFF
>TRBV7-9|TRBJ1-2
CASSFSGQRMNYGYTF
>TRBV5-1|TRBJ2-3
CASSLTQGTDTQYF
>TRBV7-9|TRBJ2-5
CASSLRLAGGEETQYF
>TRBV4-3|TRBJ2-7
CASSQATSGYYEQYF
>TRBV6-5|TRBJ2-7
CASRQGAGEQYF
>TRBV5-5|TRBJ1-4
CASSPYRGWTGDNEKLFF
>TRBV4-1|TRBJ2-2
CASSQVGTSGRAGELFF
>TRBV7-9|TRBJ1-1
CASRSQGLLNTEAFF
>TRBV19|TRBJ2-7
CASRPRQVKDEQYF
>TRBV4-3|TRBJ2-1
CASSHRLAGSYNEQFF
>TRBV6-1|TRBJ1-2
CASTTGSHGYTF
>TRBV28|TRBJ2-1
CASSLIRTEQFF
>TRBV6-6|TRBJ1-2
CASSSPGTVIRGYTF
>TRBV2|TRBJ2-7
CASRGIGDTYEQYF
>TRBV9|TRBJ2-2
CASSVRIAGGTGELFF
>TRBV6-9|TRBJ1-2
CASSYKGDRGFYIGYTF
>TRBV7-9|TRBJ2-7
CASSWQIEQYF
>TRBV2|TRBJ2-3
CATVSGRGADTQYF
>TRBV2|TRBJ1-4
CASRAYRSSNEKLFF
>TRBV4-3|TRBJ2-6
CASSQDPSGANVLTF
>TRBV28|TRBJ1-5
CASSRTDSNQPQHF
>TRBV7-2|TRBJ1-1
CASSSSKVEVTEAFF
>TRBV27|TRBJ2-2
CASSSYRGRTGELFF
>TRBV19|TRBJ1-2
CASSIGDRGERTF
>TRBV19|TRBJ2-3
CASSNQREAQRDTQYF
>TRBV5-1|TRBJ2-7
CASSLVEGAQYF
>TRBV29-1|TRBJ2-3
CSVGTSGTDTQYF
>TRBV5-1|TRBJ2-3
CASSPGTGVWVTDTQYF
>TRBV11-2|TRBJ2-3
CASSSPGLPDPDTQYF
>TRBV28|TRBJ2-1
CASSIRVREQFF
>TRBV6-1|TRBJ1-4
CASSPRDRGFEKLFF
>TRBV12-5|TRBJ2-7
CASGLRLAGERGPYEQYF
>TRBV5-1|TRBJ2-3
CASSLQGAHRDTQYF
>TRBV9|TRBJ1-1
CASSVEDRGLGNTEAFF
>TRBV9|TRBJ2-5
CASSPGDWQETQYF
>TRBV7-3|TRBJ2-1
CASSLGASGRDNEQFF
>TRBV18|TRBJ2-3
CASSPPSVAGGSDTQYF
>TRBV9|TRBJ2-3
CASSVFGAGWGTDTQYF
>TRBV28|TRBJ2-3
CASSSLAGGLTDTQYF
>TRBV6-6|TRBJ2-5
CASRDRQETQYF